The rows below give T cell receptor beta chains drawn from one sample of a study of blood T cell repertoires in COVID-19. TCRdb keeps only in-frame clones here, not all; method: immunoSEQ multiplex PCR. Of about 180,000 clones in the sample, more than 75% were seen once. Material for sequencing was peripheral blood. The source of these receptors is a person between 70 and 80 years old with COVID-19, enrolled during active disease. The CDR3 runs from the conserved cysteine through the conserved F or W. The order of the fields is V gene, CDR3 length, clone size, D gene, J gene, CDR3 DNA, CDR3 protein. D genes are given only for firm matches. The size of a clone is reported for some rows only, either as once, few or many, or as a class for expanded clones.

V: TRBV7-8
length: 14
size: NA
D: TRBD1
J: TRBJ2-7
DNA: TGTGCCAGCAGCAGAGACAGGGGAGACTACGAGCAGTACTTC
CDR3: CASSRDRGDYEQYF

V: TRBV28
length: 16
size: NA
D: TRBD1
J: TRBJ2-3
DNA: TGTGCCAGCAGGAGCCCGGGACAGTTACACACAGATACGCAGTATTTT
CDR3: CASRSPGQLHTDTQYF

V: TRBV14
length: 19
size: NA
D: TRBD1
J: TRBJ2-6
DNA: TGTGCCAGCAGCCACCCGCCAAAACAGGGGCCCTCTGGGGCCAACGTCCTGACTTTC
CDR3: CASSHPPKQGPSGANVLTF

V: TRBV7-3
length: 13
size: NA
D: TRBD2
J: TRBJ2-1
DNA: TGTGCCAGCAGCTTCCTAGCGGCCAATGAGCAGTTCTTC
CDR3: CASSFLAANEQFF

V: TRBV3-1/TRBV3-2
length: 15
size: NA
D: NA
J: TRBJ2-7
DNA: TGTGCCAGCAGCCTATTGACAGGACTCTCCTACGAGCAGTACTTC
CDR3: CASSLLTGLSYEQYF

V: TRBV11-2
length: 12
size: NA
D: NA
J: TRBJ1-3
DNA: TGTGCCAGCAGCTATCTTGGAAACACCATATATTTT
CDR3: CASSYLGNTIYF

V: TRBV5-1
length: 18
size: NA
D: TRBD1
J: TRBJ1-6
DNA: TGCGCCAGCAGCTGGGTGTCAGGGGGCGCTTCCTATAATTCACCCCTCCACTTT
CDR3: CASSWVSGGASYNSPLHF

V: TRBV29-1
length: 12
size: NA
D: TRBD2
J: TRBJ2-3
DNA: TGCAGCGTTGATAGCGGGACAGATACGCAGTATTTT
CDR3: CSVDSGTDTQYF

V: TRBV10-3
length: 13
size: NA
D: NA
J: TRBJ2-3
DNA: TGTGCCATCAGTGTGCCCGCAGCAGATACGCAGTATTTT
CDR3: CAISVPAADTQYF

V: TRBV28
length: 15
size: NA
D: TRBD1
J: TRBJ1-2
DNA: TGTGCCAGCAGTTTAAAGGGGACAGGGCGACGTGGCTACACCTTC
CDR3: CASSLKGTGRRGYTF

V: TRBV2
length: 14
size: NA
D: NA
J: TRBJ2-2
DNA: TGTGCCAGCACCGGCAACAGGAACACCGGGGAGCTGTTTTTT
CDR3: CASTGNRNTGELFF

V: TRBV7-8
length: 14
size: NA
D: NA
J: TRBJ2-7
DNA: TGTGCCAGCAGCTTAGGGGGGCCCCTTTTCGGGCAGTACTTC
CDR3: CASSLGGPLFGQYF

V: TRBV9
length: 13
size: NA
D: TRBD1
J: TRBJ1-5
DNA: TGTGCCAGCAGCGTAACAGGGGGTTGGCCCCAGCATTTT
CDR3: CASSVTGGWPQHF

V: TRBV27
length: 16
size: NA
D: NA
J: TRBJ2-2
DNA: TGTGCCAGCAGTTTGATCGCGTCAGGGCGAACCGGGGAGCTGTTTTTT
CDR3: CASSLIASGRTGELFF

V: TRBV7-2
length: 14
size: NA
D: TRBD1
J: TRBJ2-7
DNA: TGTGCCAGCAGCAGACAGGGGGCCGTTGACGAGCAGTACTTC
CDR3: CASSRQGAVDEQYF

V: TRBV6-5
length: 15
size: NA
D: NA
J: TRBJ2-7
DNA: TGTGCCAGCAGTAGCGGGTACAGGGGTGTCTACGAGCAGTACTTC
CDR3: CASSSGYRGVYEQYF

V: TRBV2
length: 17
size: NA
D: TRBD2
J: TRBJ2-2
DNA: TGTGCCAGCAGTCAAACCGGGACTAGCTCGAACACCGGGGAGCTGTTTTTT
CDR3: CASSQTGTSSNTGELFF

V: TRBV21-1
length: 14
size: NA
D: NA
J: TRBJ1-5
DNA: TGTGCCACTTTCAGAGACAGGGGCGATCAGCCCCAGCATTTT
CDR3: CATFRDRGDQPQHF

V: TRBV5-1
length: 15
size: NA
D: NA
J: TRBJ1-4
DNA: TGCGCCAGCAGCTTAAGTGTCGGGGGGGATGAAAAACTGTTTTTT
CDR3: CASSLSVGGDEKLFF

V: TRBV5-1
length: 15
size: NA
D: TRBD2
J: TRBJ2-7
DNA: TGCGCCAGCAGCCCTTTGACTAGCGGGGCCTACGAGCAGTACTTC
CDR3: CASSPLTSGAYEQYF

V: TRBV5-1
length: 15
size: NA
D: TRBD2
J: TRBJ2-2
DNA: TGCGCCAGCAGCTTGCTCCTGGCGGGGGCCGGGGAGCTGTTTTTT
CDR3: CASSLLLAGAGELFF

V: TRBV5-1
length: 14
size: NA
D: TRBD2
J: TRBJ2-5
DNA: TGCGCCAGCAGCTTGGGACTAGCGGGAGGGGCGTACAACTTC
CDR3: CASSLGLAGGAYNF

V: TRBV12-3/TRBV12-4
length: 11
size: NA
D: NA
J: TRBJ1-2
DNA: TGTGCCAGCAGTGTTCGGGACAACTACACCTTC
CDR3: CASSVRDNYTF

V: TRBV10-3
length: 16
size: NA
D: TRBD2
J: TRBJ2-2
DNA: TGTGCCATCAGTGAAACTAGCGGGGGATATACCGGGGAGCTGTTTTTT
CDR3: CAISETSGGYTGELFF

V: TRBV6-2/TRBV6-3
length: 17
size: once
D: TRBD1
J: TRBJ1-5
DNA: TGTGCCAGCAGTTACTCCCCGGACAGGAAAGGAAATCAGCCCCAGCATTTT
CDR3: CASSYSPDRKGNQPQHF

V: TRBV28
length: 16
size: few
D: NA
J: TRBJ1-1
DNA: TGTGCCAGCATAAGCGGGGGGCTTGACGGAGGGACTGAAGCTTTCTTT
CDR3: CASISGGLDGGTEAFF

V: TRBV11-1
length: 12
size: NA
D: NA
J: TRBJ2-1
DNA: TGTGCCAGCAGCCCTCAGGGTAATGAGCAGTTCTTC
CDR3: CASSPQGNEQFF

V: TRBV19
length: 18
size: NA
D: NA
J: TRBJ2-1
DNA: TGTGCCAGTAGCCATTCGGTGGGCAGGGAGGTTGCTGTGAATGAGCAGTTCTTC
CDR3: CASSHSVGREVAVNEQFF